The rows below give T cell receptor beta chains drawn from one sample of a study of blood T cell repertoires in COVID-19. Method: immunoSEQ multiplex PCR; TCRdb's copy keeps in-frame clones and lacks some. The sample shows approximately 200,000 clones, less than 80% of them seen only once. Sequencing was carried out using peripheral blood. The receptor source for this set is a woman aged 45-65 years with acute or convalescent COVID-19. The CDR3 runs from the conserved cysteine through the conserved F or W. D genes are given only for firm matches. Clone sizes are given selectively: once, few, many, or a class where the clone is expanded.

j_call v_call clone_size d_call cdr3_nt cdr3_aa
TRBJ2-3 TRBV21-1 - - TGTGCCAGCAGTCTACTAGCGGTCACAGATACGCAGTATTTT CASSLLAVTDTQYF
TRBJ1-1 TRBV15 - TRBD1 TGTGCCACTCACAGGGGTGGGAACACTGAAGCTTTCTTT CATHRGGNTEAFF
TRBJ2-4 TRBV11-1 - TRBD2 TGTGCCAGCAGCTTAGCTGTTAGCGGGGGAGACCTAGCCAAAAACATTCAGTACTTC CASSLAVSGGDLAKNIQYF
TRBJ1-3 TRBV5-5 - TRBD1 TGTGCCAGCAGCTTGGTGGGGACAGGGGCAGGAAACACCATATATTTT CASSLVGTGAGNTIYF
TRBJ2-1 TRBV15 - - TGTGCCACCAGCAGGGGCGGGACGTGGGAGAATGAGCAGTTCTTC CATSRGGTWENEQFF
TRBJ1-2 TRBV18 - TRBD1 TGTGCCAGCTCCCCGGACAGGGCTAACTATGGCTACACCTTC CASSPDRANYGYTF
TRBJ2-7 TRBV30 - TRBD1 TGTGCCTGGATGAGTCCAGGGGGTCGCGAGCAGTACTTC CAWMSPGGREQYF
TRBJ1-6 TRBV3-1/TRBV3-2 - TRBD1 TGTGCCAGCAGCCAAGGCAAAACGGGACAGGGGGTTTCACCCCTCCACTTT CASSQGKTGQGVSPLHF
TRBJ1-5 TRBV19 - TRBD1 TGTGCCAGTAGTCTAGGACAGGGAATTGGTAGCAATCAGCCCCAGCATTTT CASSLGQGIGSNQPQHF
TRBJ2-7 TRBV5-1 once TRBD1 TGCGCCAGCAGCCCCCGACAGGGTTCCCTCTCCTACGAGCAGTACTTC CASSPRQGSLSYEQYF
TRBJ2-7 TRBV5-1 - - TGCGCCAGCAGCTTGGTAGGGGGCGGGAACGAGCAGTACTTC CASSLVGGGNEQYF
TRBJ1-2 TRBV5-1 once - TGCGCCAGCACTAAAGGCGAGGTATCCTATGGCTACACCTTC CASTKGEVSYGYTF
TRBJ1-1 TRBV5-1 - - TGCGCCAGCAGAATCAGGGGTTTGAACACTGAAGCTTTCTTT CASRIRGLNTEAFF
TRBJ2-5 TRBV7-6 once - TGTGCCAGCAGCTTAGAAGAACGGGGGACCCAGTACTTC CASSLEERGTQYF
TRBJ1-4 TRBV9 - TRBD1 TGTGCCAGCAGCGTTGAAGACAGGGGAACTGAAAAACTGTTTTTT CASSVEDRGTEKLFF
TRBJ2-7 TRBV5-1 once - TGCGCCAGCAGCTCGGGGGACGGACGTGCCTACGAGCAGTACTTC CASSSGDGRAYEQYF
TRBJ2-5 TRBV7-2 once TRBD2 TGTGCCAGCAGCTTAGCGGGGACTAGCGGGGGAAAAGAGACCCAGTACTTC CASSLAGTSGGKETQYF
TRBJ2-7 TRBV5-5 few - TGTGCCAGCAGCTTAGGAGGGAGCTCCTACGAGCAGTACTTC CASSLGGSSYEQYF
TRBJ1-3 TRBV30 few TRBD1 TGTGCCTGGGGGACCGGACAGGGCTTTGTTAGCTCTGGAAACACCATATATTTT CAWGTGQGFVSSGNTIYF
TRBJ2-1 TRBV6-5 - TRBD2 TGTGCCAGTTTAGGGACTAGCTTTCCCAATGAGCAGTTCTTC CASLGTSFPNEQFF
TRBJ2-2 TRBV7-8 - - TGTGCCAGCAGCTCCAGCAGGGTGGAGAACACCGGGGAGCTGTTTTTT CASSSSRVENTGELFF
TRBJ2-7 TRBV5-4 - - TGTGCCAGCAGCTTCCAGGGGATCGGCGAGCAGTACTTC CASSFQGIGEQYF
TRBJ2-1 TRBV5-1 once TRBD2 TGCGCCAGCAGACTAGGACTAGTGGTTGGGAATGAGCAGTTCTTC CASRLGLVVGNEQFF
TRBJ1-3 TRBV15 once - TGTGCCACCAGCAGAGCACAGGGCGGTCGACCCGGAAACACCATATATTTT CATSRAQGGRPGNTIYF
TRBJ1-1 TRBV6-6 - - TGTGCCAGCAGTCGGAGCCTCCTGAACACTGAAGCTTTCTTT CASSRSLLNTEAFF
TRBJ2-7 TRBV10-3 - TRBD1 TGTGCCATCAGGGGGGGACAGGGAAGGGAGGACGAGCAGTACTTC CAIRGGQGREDEQYF
TRBJ1-1 TRBV12-3/TRBV12-4 - - TGTGCCAGCAGTGGGGGGTATCCAGAAGCTTTCTTT CASSGGYPEAFF
TRBJ1-1 TRBV4-2 - - TGTGCCAGCAACGGGAGGTCTGAAGCTTTCTTT CASNGRSEAFF
TRBJ1-3 TRBV6-6 - TRBD1 TGTGCCAGCGTGACAGGGGGAAGTGGAAACACCATATATTTT CASVTGGSGNTIYF
TRBJ2-7 TRBV19 - - TGTGCCAGTCGTTCATCCGGGACACCAGAGCAGTACTTC CASRSSGTPEQYF
TRBJ2-3 TRBV5-1 - - TGCGCCAGCAGCTGGGAGCCTAGCACAGATACGCAGTATTTT CASSWEPSTDTQYF
TRBJ2-5 TRBV15 - - TGTGCCACCAGCAGAGATGAGGGAGAGACCCAGTACTTC CATSRDEGETQYF
TRBJ2-3 TRBV6-6 once TRBD1 TGTGCCATCCGACAGGGGAGCACAGATACGCAGTATTTT CAIRQGSTDTQYF
TRBJ1-2 TRBV12-3/TRBV12-4 - TRBD1 TGTGCCAGCAGTACAGGGGGCTATGGCTACACCTTC CASSTGGYGYTF
TRBJ2-1 TRBV15 - - TGTGCCACCAGCGGGACTCTGAGATACTACAATGAGCAGTTCTTC CATSGTLRYYNEQFF
TRBJ2-1 TRBV9 - - TGTGCCAGCAGCGCCGCCCTTGTGGGCGGGAATCAGTTCTTC CASSAALVGGNQFF
TRBJ2-2 TRBV15 - TRBD1 TGTGCCACCAGCAGTAGGGGACAGGGATGGACCGGGGAGCTGTTTTTT CATSSRGQGWTGELFF
TRBJ1-4 TRBV19 - - TGTGCCAGTAGCCTCCAGACAGCTTCTAATGAAAAACTGTTTTTT CASSLQTASNEKLFF
TRBJ1-5 TRBV6-2/TRBV6-3 - - TGTGCCAGCAGCTGGAAGGAGAATAGCAATCAGCCCCAGCATTTT CASSWKENSNQPQHF
TRBJ2-7 TRBV9 - TRBD1 TGTGCCAGCAGCCTGACAGGGGGCTTCGGGGAGCAGTACTTC CASSLTGGFGEQYF
TRBJ2-5 TRBV5-6 - TRBD2 TGTGCCAGCAGCTTGGATACTAGCGGGGGGGCCCGCGAGACCCAGTACTTC CASSLDTSGGARETQYF
TRBJ2-2 TRBV6-2/TRBV6-3 - TRBD1 TGTGCCAGCAGCAACCAACAGGGGGCGCCGAACACCGGGGAGCTGTTTTTT CASSNQQGAPNTGELFF
TRBJ1-4 TRBV5-5 - TRBD1 TGTGCCAGCAGCACGACCGGGACAGGGGCATACTTAGGCGAAAAACTGTTTTTT CASSTTGTGAYLGEKLFF
TRBJ2-7 TRBV28 - TRBD2 TGTGCCAGCAGAACCATCGCGACTAGCTCCCAAGGTTACGAGCAGTACTTC CASRTIATSSQGYEQYF
TRBJ1-2 TRBV29-1 few - TGCAGCGTTGCCGACAGTCCCTATGGCTACACCTTC CSVADSPYGYTF
TRBJ1-5 TRBV3-1/TRBV3-2 - - TGTGCCAGCAGCCAAGATACAGGGAAGGACCAGCCCCAGCATTTT CASSQDTGKDQPQHF
TRBJ2-7 TRBV5-6 few - TGTGCCAGCGCAGGGGCTCCCTACGAGCAGTACTTC CASAGAPYEQYF
TRBJ1-5 TRBV19 - - TGTGCCAGTAGGAGGGGGGGAAGCAATCAGCCCCAGCATTTT CASRRGGSNQPQHF
TRBJ2-1 TRBV7-2 - TRBD2 TGTGCCAGCAGCTCGTCCCTACTAGCGGGAGCGGGGAATGAGCAGTTCTTC CASSSSLLAGAGNEQFF
TRBJ1-2 TRBV5-6 - - TGTGCCAGCAGCGGGACTGGGCTAGTCCTCATAGAAGGCTACACCTTC CASSGTGLVLIEGYTF
TRBJ2-4 TRBV21-1 - - TGTGCCAGCAAGCGGGGATTAGCCAAAAACATTCAGTACTTC CASKRGLAKNIQYF
TRBJ2-3 TRBV9 - TRBD2 TGTGCCAGCAGCGCGGGCGGGGGTTCGGATACGCAGTATTTT CASSAGGGSDTQYF
TRBJ2-7 TRBV5-4 - TRBD1 TGTGCCAGCAGCTCTCCGGGACAGGGGGCTTACGAGCAGTACTTC CASSSPGQGAYEQYF
TRBJ2-1 TRBV7-9 - TRBD2 TGTGCCAGCAGTAGCGGGAGTCCCGTGTATGAGCAGTTCTTC CASSSGSPVYEQFF
TRBJ2-1 TRBV6-5 - - TGTGCCAGCGGGCAGGTCCCCTACAATGAGCAGTTCTTC CASGQVPYNEQFF
TRBJ2-7 TRBV18 - - TGTGCCAGCTCACCACCGGCCAGGGGCTACGAGCAGTACTTC CASSPPARGYEQYF
TRBJ1-2 TRBV5-8 - - TGTGCCAGCAGGCAGGGATTTGGCTACACCTTC CASRQGFGYTF
TRBJ1-5 TRBV18 - - TGTGCCAGCTCACCAACGGGGGGAGGACAGCCCCAGCATTTT CASSPTGGGQPQHF